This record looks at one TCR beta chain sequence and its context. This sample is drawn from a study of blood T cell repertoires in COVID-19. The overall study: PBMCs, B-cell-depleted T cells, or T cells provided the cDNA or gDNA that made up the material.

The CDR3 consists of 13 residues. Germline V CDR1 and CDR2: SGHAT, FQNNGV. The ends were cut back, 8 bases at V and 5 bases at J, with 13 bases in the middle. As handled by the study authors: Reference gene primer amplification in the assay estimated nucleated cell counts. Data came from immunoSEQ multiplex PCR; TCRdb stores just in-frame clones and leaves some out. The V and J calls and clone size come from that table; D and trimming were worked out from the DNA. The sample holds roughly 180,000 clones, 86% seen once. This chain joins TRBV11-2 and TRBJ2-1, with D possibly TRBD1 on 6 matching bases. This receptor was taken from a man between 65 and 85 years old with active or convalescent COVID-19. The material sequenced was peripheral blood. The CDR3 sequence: CASALDRNNEQFF. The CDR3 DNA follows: TGTGCCAGCGCCTTGGACAGAAACAATGAGCAGTTCTTC.